The 20 T cell receptor beta chains below all came from one sample that was sequenced in a study of molecular identifiers for immune sequencing clone quantification. A single record per CDR3 protein comes from TCRdb applying MiXCR to the PCR reads. This sample has around 100,000 distinct CDR3 sequences, with under 40% found just once. What was sequenced was naive CD8+ T cells from blood, with Jurkat cell RNA spiked in. Subset defined: FACS-sorted CD8+CD4-CCR7+CD45RA+ naive T cells. The receptors come from a human donor in good health. Some libraries in this study had Jurkat cell RNA spiked in.

Details on this clonotype: In this CDR3 the conserved last residue, phenylalanine or tryptophan, is missing, so a read error is likely. This chain uses TRBV6-1 with TRBJ2-6, with D possibly being TRBD1 (5 bases). The germline gives CDR1 MNHNS, CDR2 SASEGT. This CDR3 spans 13 amino acids. The CDR3: CASDGYGATVLTI. In nucleotides, the CDR3 is TGTGCCAGCGACGGTTATGGGGCCACCGTCCTGACTATC.

The chain employs TRBV6-5 and TRBJ1-2; the D is unclear. Germline loops: CDR1 MNHEY, CDR2 SVGAGI. The CDR3 contains 12 residues. Trimming stripped 5 bases from V and 4 bases from J, with 8 bases between. CDR3 sequence (DNA): TGTGCCAGCAGTCCCGACCGCTATGGCTACACCTTC. This gives the protein CASSPDRYGYTF.

To note about this clonotype: Possible read error: a much larger clone is one base away. The rearrangement uses TRBV7-9 and TRBJ2-3; weak D call: TRBD2 (6 bases). Germline V gives CDR1 SEHNR, CDR2 FQNEAQ (reference sequence). V gave up 0 bases and J gave up 4 bases, with 11 bases separating them. CDR3 length equals 15 residues. The CDR3: CASSLASGGADTQYF. The CDR3 bases are TGTGCCAGCAGCTTAGCTAGCGGTGGCGCAGATACGCAGTATTTT.

This clonotype has more than one count but fewer than ten. This chain uses TRBV18 with TRBJ2-7; possible D gene TRBD1, 6 bases. The CDR3 totals 16 residues. The germline CDR1 and CDR2 sequences are KGHSH and LQKENI. V dropped 6 bases and J dropped 2 bases, with 20 bases sitting between them. DNA for the CDR3: TGTGCCAGCTCGTCATCTCAGGGGTGGAAACCCTACGAGCAGTACTTC. Translating it yields CASSSSQGWKPYEQYF.

This clonotype was counted ten times or more. The J gene is TRBJ2-1, the V gene TRBV5-4; 10 bases fit TRBD2. V was clipped by 5 bases and J by 10 bases; unmatched bases: 6. Germline V lookup: CDR1 SGHNT, CDR2 YYREEE (reference sequence). The CDR3 loop spans 13 amino acids. For the CDR3, the DNA is TGTGCCAGCAGGGGGCTAGCGGGAGAAGAGCAGTTCTTC. Translating gives CASRGLAGEEQFF.

This clonotype occurred many times. This chain links TRBV9 with TRBJ2-2; possibly TRBD2 for D (6 bases). The CDR3 contains 13 residues. Germline V gene lookup returns CDR1 SGDLS and CDR2 YYNGEE. The V and J ends lost 4 bases and 5 bases respectively, with 9 bases between them. The DNA of the CDR3 is TGTGCCAGCAGCATAAGCGGGACCGGGGAGCTGTTTTTT. Translated, it gives CASSISGTGELFF.

This clonotype was seen ten or more times. V usage is TRBV29-1 and J usage is TRBJ2-1; TRBD2 agrees at 7 bases. The V gene end was trimmed by 7 bases and the J gene end by 3 bases; junction bases not matched to a gene: 9. CDR3 length: 14 amino acids. Germline assignment: CDR1 SQVTM and CDR2 ANQGSEA. The CDR3 loop reads CSGEWAGDYNEQFF. The CDR3, as DNA: TGCAGCGGGGAGTGGGCGGGAGACTACAATGAGCAGTTCTTC.

J is TRBJ2-3 and V is TRBV28; 9 positions match TRBD2. Trimming at V came to 2 bases and at J to 1 base, leaving 4 bases not matched to a gene. The CDR3 length is 16 residues. The germline gives CDR1 MDHEN, CDR2 SYDVKM. The DNA of the CDR3 is TGTGCCAGCAGTTTACTGGAGCGGGAGGGCACAGATACGCAGTATTTT. Encoded protein: CASSLLEREGTDTQYF.

The chain employs TRBV5-8 and TRBJ2-1; TRBD1 aligns across 10 bases. This CDR3 contains 15 residues. The V segment lost 4 bases and the J segment 1 base; nucleotides outside the gene matches: 2. Germline assignment: CDR1 SGHTS and CDR2 YDEGEE. The DNA for the CDR3 is TGTGCCAGCAGCAGGGGACAGGGGTCCTACAATGAGCAGTTCTTC. It yields the protein CASSRGQGSYNEQFF.

This clonotype was seen a single time. A much bigger clone sits one base away, suggesting this may be a read error. The conserved phenylalanine or tryptophan normally closing the CDR3 is absent here, so this likely arose from a read error. V and J are TRBV7-9 and TRBJ2-3; D not resolved. The CDR3 has 15 amino acids. V lost 1 base, J lost 3 bases, and 11 bases lay in between. Germline V lookup: CDR1 SEHNR, CDR2 FQNEAQ (reference sequence). DNA of the CDR3: TGTGCCAGCAGCTTAGTCGGTGACTTAACAGATACGCAGTATTCT. Translation: CASSLVGDLTDTQYS.

Details on this clonotype: Its ends do not fully match the called genes, so a read error is possible. V and J are TRBV5-1 and TRBJ2-1, with a tentative D call TRBD1 (6 bases). There are 13 residues in the CDR3. CDR1 is SGHRS and CDR2 is YFSETQ in the germline V gene. CDR3 region: CASGLAGDDEQFF. Written as DNA, the CDR3 is TGCGCCAGCGGCTTGGCAGGGGACGATGAGCAGTTCTTC.

This clonotype was found many times. V usage is TRBV28 and J usage is TRBJ1-5, with unresolved D. The CDR3 totals 15 residues. Germline V lookup: CDR1 MDHEN, CDR2 SYDVKM. V was trimmed by 6 bases and J by 6 bases, leaving 18 bases between them. CDR3 DNA sequence: TGTGCCAGCAGCCAAGACAAAGGTCGGCGTCAGCCCCAGCATTTT. Protein: CASSQDKGRRQPQHF.

A word on this clonotype: A much larger clone lies one base from this, so it may be a read error. This sequence joins TRBV2 and TRBJ2-2; the match to TRBD2 covers 7 bases. Germline lookup yields CDR1 SNHLY and CDR2 FYNNEI. CDR3 size: 16 residues. The DNA for the CDR3 is TGTGCCAGCAGCCCCCGCGGTAGCGGGTACGGAGGGGAGCTGATTTTT. Protein sequence: CASSPRGSGYGGELIF.

As regards this clonotype: Possible read error: a much larger clone is one base away. This CDR3 fails to terminate in the conserved phenylalanine or tryptophan, so it likely reflects a read error. The chain couples TRBV29-1 to TRBJ2-7; TRBD2 aligns across 9 bases. With V trimmed by 1 base and J by 2 bases, 6 bases remained unmatched. CDR3 length: 15 amino acids. Germline V gene data show CDR1 as SQVTM and CDR2 as ANQGSEA. CDR3 in amino acids: CSVEVPSGAAYEQYY. The CDR3 nucleotides read TGCAGCGTTGAAGTCCCTAGCGGGGCTGCCTACGAGCAGTACTAC.

This clonotype was counted a few times. This chain connects TRBV11-2 to TRBJ2-1, with 7 bases matching TRBD1. The V and J ends lost 0 bases and 5 bases, in that order; junction bases with no gene match: 10. CDR3 size: 17 residues. Germline assignment: CDR1 SGHAT and CDR2 FQNNGV. The CDR3 protein is CASSLEDWVGQNNEQFF. CDR3 DNA sequence: TGTGCCAGCAGCTTAGAAGATTGGGTGGGACAGAACAATGAGCAGTTCTTC.

In regard to this clonotype: This may be a read error, as it is one base from a much larger clone. The chain carries TRBV11-2 and TRBJ2-1; TRBD2 is a possible D gene (6 bases). There are 15 residues in the CDR3. Germline CDR1 reads SGHAT; CDR2 reads FQNNGV. This CDR3 is CASSPGLDSYNEQIF. The CDR3 bases are TGTGCCAGCAGCCCGGGACTGGACTCCTACAATGAGCAGATCTTC.

The table lists this clonotype with many counts. This chain joins TRBV29-1 and TRBJ2-2, with D perhaps matching TRBD1 (5 bases). This CDR3 spans 14 amino acids. Trimming removed 6 bases from V and 1 base from J, with 12 bases in between. Per germline, CDR1 SQVTM and CDR2 ANQGSEA. The CDR3 coding sequence is TGCAGCGTGCCCCTGACAGAGAACACCGGGGAGCTGTTTTTT. Protein sequence: CSVPLTENTGELFF.

This clonotype was detected a few times. This chain joins TRBV23-1 and TRBJ2-4; D is possibly TRBD1 (6 bases). TRBV23-1 is marked as an open reading frame, function uncertain. With 6 bases removed from V and 0 bases from J, the gap between germline ends came to 21 bases. The CDR3 has 18 residues. The DNA of the CDR3 is TGCGCCAGCAGGAAAACAGGGTCCCATCCCCTAGCCAAAAACATTCAGTACTTC. It yields the protein CASRKTGSHPLAKNIQYF.

This chain connects TRBV21-1 to TRBJ2-7. TRBV21-1 is assigned pseudogene status. The CDR3 has 12 residues. CDR3 in amino acids: CALQPRNYEQYF. CDR3 coding DNA: TGTGCCCTCCAGCCCAGGAATTACGAGCAGTACTTC.

This clonotype was found a few times. At one end, the junction sequence differs from germline, possibly due to a read error. The chain couples TRBV20-1 to TRBJ1-2; D call uncertain. The CDR3 spans 11 residues. Per germline, CDR1 DFQATT and CDR2 SNEGSKA (reference sequence). CDR3 DNA sequence: TGTGGAGGTGCTGGCGACTATGGCTACACCTTC. Amino acids: CGGAGDYGYTF.